A selection of T cell receptor beta chains follows, all from one sample in a study of OX40 agonist ivuxolimab in advanced cancers. Profiling relied on immunoSEQ multiplex PCR, and the TCRdb table lists in-frame clones only, not all of them. In the table there are around 61,000 clones, roughly 82% of which are singletons. The source was CD4+ or CD8+ T cells sorted from blood, collected in a trial of the OX40 agonist ivuxolimab. These receptors were taken from an adult with an advanced solid tumor such as melanoma, head and neck, liver or kidney cancer. CDR3s include the opening cysteine and the closing phenylalanine or tryptophan. Each record gives: D gene, V gene, J gene, clone size, CDR3 DNA, CDR3 protein. A D gene is named only where the DNA matches it firmly. Not every row has a clone size; where given, it reads once, few, many or a size class.

-	TRBV5-1	TRBJ2-2	-	TGCGCCAGCAGCTTGGGTCCCGGGGAGCTGTTTTTT	CASSLGPGELFF
TRBD1	TRBV2	TRBJ1-1	-	TGTGCCAGCGGAACAGGGGTGAACACTGAAGCTTTCTTT	CASGTGVNTEAFF
-	TRBV25-1	TRBJ2-5	-	TGTGCCAGCAGTCCGGGACTTTTCTTGGAGACCCAGTACTTC	CASSPGLFLETQYF
-	TRBV7-9	TRBJ1-2	once	TGTGCCAGCAGCACTGGGACAAAAACTAACTATGGCTACACCTTC	CASSTGTKTNYGYTF
-	TRBV6-1	TRBJ1-6	-	TGTGCCAGCTCCCGGGACTATGAGAATTCACCCCTCCACTTT	CASSRDYENSPLHF
TRBD1	TRBV19	TRBJ1-2	-	TGTGCCAGTACCGAGGACAGGGAGGGTGGCTACACCTTC	CASTEDREGGYTF
-	TRBV11-2	TRBJ1-2	few	TGTGCCAGCAGCCCAAATACAGGTGAGTGCTATGGCTACACCTTC	CASSPNTGECYGYTF
TRBD2	TRBV7-9	TRBJ2-1	-	TGTGCCAGTGTCGGGAGGAGGAATGAGCAGTTCTTC	CASVGRRNEQFF
-	TRBV29-1	TRBJ2-7	-	TGCAGCGTTGAGGAGGGGGGAGGTGGCGAGCAGTACTTC	CSVEEGGGGEQYF
TRBD2	TRBV5-4	TRBJ2-5	-	TGTGCCAGCAGCTTGGGGGGGGCTAGCGGGATTCAGACCCAGTACTTC	CASSLGGASGIQTQYF
TRBD2	TRBV5-4	TRBJ2-3	-	TGTGCCAGCAGGTTAGCGGGAGAGGGGGCAGATACGCAGTATTTT	CASRLAGEGADTQYF
-	TRBV7-3	TRBJ1-1	once	TGTGCCAGCAGCCCAACAGCGGCAGGAGGGCGGAACACTGAAGCTTTCTTT	CASSPTAAGGRNTEAFF
TRBD1	TRBV2	TRBJ1-2	-	TGTGCCAGCAGTGTTGACAGGGAAGTCTATGGCTACACCTTC	CASSVDREVYGYTF
-	TRBV5-6	TRBJ1-2	-	TGTGCCAGCAGCTTCGGTCTGGCTAGAACCTTC	CASSFGLARTF
-	TRBV9	TRBJ2-3	-	TGTGCCAGCAGCGTGGGACTGGTAAACACAGATACGCAGTATTTT	CASSVGLVNTDTQYF
-	TRBV7-5	TRBJ2-7	-	TGTGTCAGAAGGCCTTACCCGCTAGTACCATACGAGCAGTACTTC	CVRRPYPLVPYEQYF
-	TRBV6-6	TRBJ1-5	-	TGTGCCAGCAGTTACGGGTTGGGACAGCCCCAGCATTTT	CASSYGLGQPQHF
-	TRBV6-1	TRBJ1-2	-	TGTGCCAGCCACGGGCAAAGAACTGGGGGCTATGGCTACACCTTC	CASHGQRTGGYGYTF
TRBD2	TRBV2	TRBJ2-5	-	TGTGCCAGCAGTGAAGGACTAGCGGGAGTGCTGGAGACCCAGTACTTC	CASSEGLAGVLETQYF
TRBD2	TRBV7-7	TRBJ2-3	-	TGTGCCAGCAGCTTAACTAGCGGCTTCACAGATACGCAGTATTTT	CASSLTSGFTDTQYF
-	TRBV5-1	TRBJ1-3	-	TGCGCCAGCAGCTCCCAAATCGGGACGGGTCGTCCCGGCACCATATATTTT	CASSSQIGTGRPGTIYF
-	TRBV29-1	TRBJ1-2	-	TGCAGCGTGAGGACAGTGGGCTATGGCTACACCTTC	CSVRTVGYGYTF
TRBD1	TRBV5-1	TRBJ2-1	once	TGCGCCAGCGGACCGGACAGGGCCAATGAGCAGTTCTTC	CASGPDRANEQFF
-	TRBV7-2	TRBJ2-3	-	TGTGCCAGCAGCACGAGCACAGATACGCAGTATTTT	CASSTSTDTQYF
TRBD2	TRBV28	TRBJ2-5	-	TGTGCCAGCAGTTTTATTGTAGCGGGGCCGGGGCAAGAGACCCAGTACTTC	CASSFIVAGPGQETQYF
-	TRBV28	TRBJ1-5	-	TGTGCCAGCAGTTTAGACACACGGAGGCAGCCCCAGCATTTT	CASSLDTRRQPQHF
-	TRBV5-1	TRBJ2-5	-	TGCGCCAGCAGCTCCGCGATGGACGGGACCCAGTACTTC	CASSSAMDGTQYF
TRBD1	TRBV7-2	TRBJ2-7	-	TGTGCCAGCAGCCCAGTGGGGACAGGGCCCTACGAGCAGTACTTC	CASSPVGTGPYEQYF